This TCR beta chain was found in a study of blood T cell repertoires in COVID-19. Sequencing was performed with immunoSEQ multiplex PCR; in TCRdb, only in-frame clones are kept and a portion is missing. The sample records some 240,000 clones, around 87% being singletons. This sequence was found in a man aged 60 to 69 who had recovered from COVID-19. Input material: peripheral blood.

DNA of the CDR3: TGTGCCACCAGTGACACCAGGGGGCGGGATACGCAGTATTTT. Amino acids: CATSDTRGRDTQYF. The chain carries TRBV24-1 and TRBJ2-3; 8 nucleotides match TRBD1. This CDR3 is 14 amino acids long. The germline CDR1 and CDR2 sequences are KGHDR and SFDVKD. The V and J ends lost 4 bases and 6 bases, in that order; junction bases with no gene match: 5.